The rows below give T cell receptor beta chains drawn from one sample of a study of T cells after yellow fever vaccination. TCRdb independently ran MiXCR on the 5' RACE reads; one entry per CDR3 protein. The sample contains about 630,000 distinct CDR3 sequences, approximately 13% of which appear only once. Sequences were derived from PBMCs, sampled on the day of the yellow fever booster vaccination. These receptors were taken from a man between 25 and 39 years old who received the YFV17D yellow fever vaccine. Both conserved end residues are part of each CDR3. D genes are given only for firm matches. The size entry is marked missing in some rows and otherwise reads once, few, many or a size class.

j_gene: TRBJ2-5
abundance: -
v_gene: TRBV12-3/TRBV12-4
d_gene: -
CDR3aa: CASRPSDGRGRWNDVTF
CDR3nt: TGTGCCAGCAGACCCAGTGATGGGCGGGGGCGGTGGAACGATGTCACCTTC

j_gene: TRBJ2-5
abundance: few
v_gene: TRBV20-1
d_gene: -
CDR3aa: CSARGPDQETQYF
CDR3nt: TGCAGTGCTAGAGGCCCGGACCAAGAGACCCAGTACTTC

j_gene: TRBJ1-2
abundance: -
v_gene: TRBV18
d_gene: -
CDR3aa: CASSPLDKNYGYTF
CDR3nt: TGTGCCAGCTCACCCCTAGACAAGAACTATGGCTACACCTTC

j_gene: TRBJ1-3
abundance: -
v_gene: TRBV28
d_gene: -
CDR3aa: CASSNLWNTIYF
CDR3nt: TGTGCCAGCAGTAATTTATGGAACACCATATATTTT

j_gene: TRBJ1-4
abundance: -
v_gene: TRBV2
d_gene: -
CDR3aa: CASRGTTNEKLFF
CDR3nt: TGTGCCAGCAGGGGGACAACTAATGAAAAACTGTTTTTT

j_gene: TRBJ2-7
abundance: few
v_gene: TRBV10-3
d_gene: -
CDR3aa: CAISELAADLEEQYF
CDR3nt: TGTGCCATCAGTGAGTTGGCGGCCGATCTGGAGGAGCAGTACTTC

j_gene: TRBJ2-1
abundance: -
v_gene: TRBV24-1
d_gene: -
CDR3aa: CATSDFLAGSSYNEQFF
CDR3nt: TGTGCCACCAGTGATTTTCTCGCGGGAAGCTCCTACAATGAGCAGTTCTTC

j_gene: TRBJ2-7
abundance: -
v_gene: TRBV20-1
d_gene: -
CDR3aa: CSAAFRLPQSYEQYF
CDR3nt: TGCAGTGCAGCGTTTCGACTACCACAGTCCTACGAGCAGTACTTC

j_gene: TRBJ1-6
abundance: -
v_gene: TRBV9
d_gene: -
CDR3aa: CASSGRNSPLHF
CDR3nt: TGTGCCAGCAGCGGGCGGAATTCACCCCTCCACTTT

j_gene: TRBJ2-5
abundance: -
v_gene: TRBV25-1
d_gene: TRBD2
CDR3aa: CASSRSSGGKETQYF
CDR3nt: TGTGCCAGCAGTCGCTCGTCCGGGGGGAAAGAGACCCAGTACTTC

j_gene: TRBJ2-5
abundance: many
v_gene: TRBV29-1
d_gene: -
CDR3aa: CSVGGGGETQYF
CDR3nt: TGCAGCGTGGGCGGAGGGGGAGAGACCCAGTACTTC

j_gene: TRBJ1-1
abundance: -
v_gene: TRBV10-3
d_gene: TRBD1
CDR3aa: CAISETPFGQGEAFF
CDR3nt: TGTGCCATCAGTGAGACTCCCTTCGGACAGGGGGAAGCTTTCTTT

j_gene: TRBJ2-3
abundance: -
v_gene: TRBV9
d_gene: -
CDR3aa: CASSPYEDTQYF
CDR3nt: TGTGCCAGCAGCCCCTATGAGGATACGCAGTATTTT

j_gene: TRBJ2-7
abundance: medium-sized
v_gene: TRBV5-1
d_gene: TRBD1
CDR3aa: CASSGTGTGAEQYF
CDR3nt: TGCGCCAGCAGCGGTACCGGGACAGGGGCCGAGCAGTACTTC

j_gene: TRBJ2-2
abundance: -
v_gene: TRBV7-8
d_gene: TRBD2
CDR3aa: CASSLKGGSGSFGELFF
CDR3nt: TGTGCCAGCAGCTTAAAGGGAGGTAGCGGGAGTTTCGGGGAGCTGTTTTTT

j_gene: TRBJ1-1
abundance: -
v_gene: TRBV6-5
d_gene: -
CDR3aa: CATGLMNTEAFF
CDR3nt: TGTGCCACAGGGCTGATGAACACTGAAGCTTTCTTT

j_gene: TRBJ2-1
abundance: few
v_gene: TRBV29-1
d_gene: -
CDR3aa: CSVEDLGAFSYNEQFF
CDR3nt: TGCAGCGTTGAAGATCTCGGCGCCTTCTCCTACAATGAGCAGTTCTTC

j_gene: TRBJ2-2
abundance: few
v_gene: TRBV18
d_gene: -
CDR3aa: CASSPPISPANTGELFF
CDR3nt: TGTGCCAGCTCACCACCGATTTCGCCCGCGAACACCGGGGAGCTGTTTTTT

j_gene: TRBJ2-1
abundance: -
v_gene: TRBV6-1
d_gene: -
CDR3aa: CASSEDRNEQFF
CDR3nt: TGTGCCAGCAGTGAAGACAGGAATGAGCAGTTCTTC

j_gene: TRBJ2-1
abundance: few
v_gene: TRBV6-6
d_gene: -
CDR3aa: CASSYGGTYEQFF
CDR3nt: TGTGCCAGCAGTTACGGAGGGACGTATGAGCAGTTCTTC

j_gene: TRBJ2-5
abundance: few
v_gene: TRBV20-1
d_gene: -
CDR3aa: CSARVTPGQYF
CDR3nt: TGCAGTGCTAGAGTCACCCCCGGGCAGTACTTC

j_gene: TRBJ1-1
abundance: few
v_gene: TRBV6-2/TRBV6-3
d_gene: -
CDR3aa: CASSRIGNTEAFF
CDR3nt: TGTGCCAGCAGCAGAATTGGGAACACTGAAGCTTTCTTT

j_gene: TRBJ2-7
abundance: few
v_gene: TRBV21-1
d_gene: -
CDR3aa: CASSKPKGSFVFEQYF
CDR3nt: TGTGCCAGCAGCAAACCAAAGGGGAGCTTTGTCTTCGAGCAGTACTTC

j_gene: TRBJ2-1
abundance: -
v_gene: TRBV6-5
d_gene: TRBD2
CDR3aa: CASSQGGLAYNEQFF
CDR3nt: TGTGCCAGCAGCCAAGGGGGACTAGCCTACAATGAGCAGTTCTTC

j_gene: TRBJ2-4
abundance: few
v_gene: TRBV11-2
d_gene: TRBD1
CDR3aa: CASSKPGRGNIQYF
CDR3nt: TGTGCCAGCAGCAAACCCGGCAGGGGGAACATTCAGTACTTC

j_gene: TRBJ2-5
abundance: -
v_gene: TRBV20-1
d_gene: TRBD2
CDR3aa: CSAPGLAGIFQETQYF
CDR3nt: TGCAGTGCGCCGGGACTAGCGGGAATTTTCCAAGAGACCCAGTACTTC

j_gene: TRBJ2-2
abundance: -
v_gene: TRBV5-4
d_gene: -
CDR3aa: CASSFRKAGELFF
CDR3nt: TGTGCCAGCAGCTTCAGGAAGGCCGGGGAGCTGTTTTTT

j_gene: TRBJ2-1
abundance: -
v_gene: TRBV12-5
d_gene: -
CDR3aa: CASALEAGEQFF
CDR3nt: TGTGCTAGTGCCCTGGAGGCTGGAGAGCAGTTCTTC

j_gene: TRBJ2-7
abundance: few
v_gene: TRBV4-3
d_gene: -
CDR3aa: CASSAYRVGSYEQYF
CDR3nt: TGCGCCAGCAGCGCTTACAGGGTGGGTTCCTACGAGCAGTACTTC

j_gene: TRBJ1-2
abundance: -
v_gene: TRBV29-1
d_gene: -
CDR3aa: CSGELVHGYTF
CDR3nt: TGCAGTGGAGAGTTGGTCCATGGCTACACCTTC

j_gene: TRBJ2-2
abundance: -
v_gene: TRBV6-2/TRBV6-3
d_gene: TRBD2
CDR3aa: CASSLEREAHLAGELFF
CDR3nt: TGTGCCAGCAGTTTAGAGCGGGAGGCCCATTTGGCCGGGGAGCTGTTTTTT

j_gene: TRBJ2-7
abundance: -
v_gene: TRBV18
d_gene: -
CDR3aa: CASSPNGNLYEQYF
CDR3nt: TGTGCCAGCTCACCTAACGGAAACCTCTACGAGCAGTACTTC

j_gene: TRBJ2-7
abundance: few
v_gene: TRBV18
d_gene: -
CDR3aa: CASSPKGAGYEQYF
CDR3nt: TGTGCCAGCTCACCGAAGGGCGCCGGCTACGAGCAGTACTTC

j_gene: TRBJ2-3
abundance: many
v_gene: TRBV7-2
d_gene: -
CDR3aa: CASSPTRSSTDTQYF
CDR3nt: TGTGCCAGCAGCCCCACCAGGTCTAGCACAGATACGCAGTATTTT

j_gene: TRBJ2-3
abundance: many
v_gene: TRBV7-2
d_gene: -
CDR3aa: CASSRIRSPGTDTQYF
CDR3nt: TGTGCCAGCAGCCGCATAAGGTCGCCCGGCACAGATACGCAGTATTTT

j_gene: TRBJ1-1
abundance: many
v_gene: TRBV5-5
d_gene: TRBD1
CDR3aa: CASSLAGQGSAFF
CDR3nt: TGTGCCAGCAGCTTGGCGGGACAGGGTTCAGCTTTCTTT

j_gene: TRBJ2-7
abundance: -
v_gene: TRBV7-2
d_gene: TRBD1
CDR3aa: CASSSNLGQNYEQYF
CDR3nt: TGTGCCAGCAGCTCCAACTTGGGACAGAACTACGAGCAGTACTTC

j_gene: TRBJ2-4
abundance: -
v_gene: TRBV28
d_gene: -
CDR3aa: CASKGPVPRENIQYF
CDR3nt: TGTGCCAGCAAAGGGCCAGTCCCCCGGGAAAACATTCAGTACTTC

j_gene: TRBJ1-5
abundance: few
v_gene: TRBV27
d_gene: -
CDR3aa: CASSPHPGSAQPQHF
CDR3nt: TGTGCCAGCAGTCCGCATCCAGGGAGTGCTCAGCCCCAGCATTTT

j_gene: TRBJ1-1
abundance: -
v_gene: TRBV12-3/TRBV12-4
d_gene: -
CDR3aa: CASSLLLGSTEAFF
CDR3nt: TGTGCCAGCAGTTTACTTCTTGGGTCTACTGAAGCTTTCTTT

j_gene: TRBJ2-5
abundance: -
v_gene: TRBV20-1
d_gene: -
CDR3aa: CSARERDVFSPQYF
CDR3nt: TGCAGTGCTAGAGAGCGGGACGTTTTCTCACCCCAGTACTTC

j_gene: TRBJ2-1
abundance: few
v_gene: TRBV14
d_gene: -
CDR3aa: CASSQEIRSVSYNEQFF
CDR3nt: TGTGCCAGCAGCCAAGAGATCCGCAGTGTCTCCTACAATGAGCAGTTCTTC

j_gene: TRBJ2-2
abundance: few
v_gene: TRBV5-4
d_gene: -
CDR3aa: CASSPIPVDRNTGELFF
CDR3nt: TGTGCCAGCAGCCCCATACCGGTGGACAGGAACACCGGGGAGCTGTTTTTT

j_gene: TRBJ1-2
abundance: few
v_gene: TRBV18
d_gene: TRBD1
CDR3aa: CASSPDRGRRGYGYTF
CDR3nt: TGTGCCAGCTCACCCGACAGGGGGCGCCGAGGCTATGGCTACACCTTC

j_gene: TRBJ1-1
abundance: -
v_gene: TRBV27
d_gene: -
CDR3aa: CASSFQGLGEAFF
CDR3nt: TGTGCCAGCAGTTTTCAGGGGCTCGGTGAAGCTTTCTTT

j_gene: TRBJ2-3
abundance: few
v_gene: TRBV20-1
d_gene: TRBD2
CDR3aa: CSALAPTSGNRYTQYF
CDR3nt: TGCAGTGCTCTAGCCCCGACTAGCGGGAATCGGTATACGCAGTATTTT